Below, one TCR beta chain is given with its context. The sample is drawn from a study of blood T cell repertoires in COVID-19. Overall study: Donors in the United States, Italy and Spain gave samples during acute or convalescent COVID-19.

TCRdb's table, derived via immunoSEQ multiplex PCR, lists solely in-frame clones and lacks some. In the table there are approximately 70,000 clones, 72% of which are singletons. Study members were between about 18 and 89 years old and lived in approximately 25 US regions. The length of the CDR3 is 16 residues. V dropped 5 bases and J dropped 0; count of bases not matched to a gene: 8. From germline, CDR1 is MDHEN and CDR2 SYDVKM. Sample: PBMCs or T cells enriched from blood (not recorded which). V and J are TRBV28 and TRBJ1-1; 8 positions agree with TRBD1. This TCR was sampled from a woman aged 60-70 years who had been exposed to COVID-19. The CDR3 loop reads CASSPGQESLNTEAFF. DNA for the CDR3: TGTGCCAGCAGTCCGGGACAGGAGTCTTTGAACACTGAAGCTTTCTTT.